The 25 T cell receptor beta chains listed next were all sequenced from one sample in a study of blood T cell repertoires in COVID-19. Sequencing was performed with immunoSEQ multiplex PCR; in TCRdb, only in-frame clones are kept and a portion is missing. The sample lists 200,000 to 300,000 clones, roughly 80% occurring once. Sequencing was done on a sample of peripheral blood. All receptors come from a man aged 55-75 years with acute or convalescent COVID-19.

This chain links TRBV3-1 (or the pseudogene TRBV3-2) with TRBJ1-1; D is perhaps TRBD1 (5 bases). This CDR3 region has 14 residues. With 2 bases removed from V and 3 bases from J, the gap between germline ends came to 10 bases. Per germline, CDR1 LGHDT and CDR2 YNNKEL (reference sequence). Here the CDR3 DNA reads TGTGCCAGCAGCCAATATTCCAGGGACACTGAAGCTTTCTTT. The encoded protein is CASSQYSRDTEAFF.

The V call is TRBV3-1 (or the pseudogene TRBV3-2), the J call TRBJ2-3; the D gene is possibly TRBD2 (7 bases). The CDR3 consists of 11 residues. V was clipped by 8 bases and J by 6 bases, with 9 bases between them. Per the germline V gene, CDR1 is LGHDT and CDR2 is YNNKEL (reference sequence). CDR3 in DNA: TGTGCCAGCGAGGGGGGGGATACGCAGTATTTT. This encodes CASEGGDTQYF.

This chain connects TRBV28 to TRBJ1-2; D not certain. CDR1 MDHEN and CDR2 SYDVKM come from the germline V gene. The CDR3 is 13 residues long. V lost 3 bases and J 4 bases, leaving 9 bases between the germline ends. The CDR3 nucleotides are TGTGCCAGCAGTTTGTATATAGCCTATGGCTACACCTTC. This encodes CASSLYIAYGYTF.

In this sample, this clone turned up once. This chain links TRBV4-3 with TRBJ2-1; TRBD2 aligns across 10 bases. CDR1 is LGHNA and CDR2 is YSLEER in the germline V gene. V shed 4 bases, J shed 4 bases, and the junction held 1 base outside the gene matches. CDR3 length: 14 residues. DNA for the CDR3: TGCGCCAGCAGCCTTAGCGGGGGGTACAATGAGCAGTTCTTC. This translates into CASSLSGGYNEQFF.

This clone was recorded only once. The CDR3 loop is CASSLLAGVTEQYF. The CDR3 DNA sequence: TGTGCCAGCAGCCTACTAGCGGGAGTGACCGAGCAGTACTTC. The genes are TRBV4-2 and TRBJ2-7; 11 bases map to TRBD2. This CDR3 has 14 amino acids. Trimming cost V 4 bases and J 6 bases; bases outside gene matches: 5. CDR1 is LGHNA, CDR2 YNFKEQ, per germline.

V usage is TRBV5-1 and J usage is TRBJ1-3; 7 nucleotides agree with TRBD1. Losses at the gene ends were 0 bases for V and 8 bases for J; bases not matched to a gene: 8. The germline V gene has CDR1 SGHRS and CDR2 YFSETQ. This CDR3 region has 15 residues. The CDR3 nucleotides are TGCGCCAGCAGCTTGGAGGGACAGCCCTGGGACACCATATATTTT. Protein: CASSLEGQPWDTIYF. The full variable domain, rest sourced from reference TRBV5-1 and TRBJ1-3, is KAGVTQTPRYLIKTRGQQVTLSCSPISGHRSVSWYQQTPGQGLQFLFEYFSETQRNKGNFPGRFSGRQFSNSRSEMNVSTLELGDSALYLCASSLEGQPWDTIYFGEGSWLTVV.

V gene TRBV11-2 combines with J gene TRBJ2-5; 7 nucleotides agree with TRBD1. CDR1 and CDR2 (germline): SGHAT, FQNNGV. V was clipped by 5 bases and J by 5 bases; unmatched bases: 8. The CDR3 length is 14 residues. The CDR3 coding sequence is TGTGCCAGCAGCATTCAGGGGGTTCGGGAGACCCAGTACTTC. The encoded protein is CASSIQGVRETQYF.

This sequence joins TRBV3-1 (or the pseudogene TRBV3-2) and TRBJ2-1; 11 nucleotides align to TRBD2. The junction had 2 bases not matched to a gene; V was cut back by 2 bases and J by 5 bases. CDR1 LGHDT and CDR2 YNNKEL come from the germline V gene (reference sequence). The CDR3 has 15 amino acids. This CDR3 reads CASSQLAGGNNEQFF. The CDR3 DNA reads TGTGCCAGCAGCCAACTAGCGGGGGGTAACAATGAGCAGTTCTTC.

The chain combines TRBV11-2 with TRBJ2-7, with TRBD2 matching over 8 bases. Losses at the gene ends were 6 bases for V and 3 bases for J; bases not matched to a gene: 13. Germline V gene lookup returns CDR1 SGHAT and CDR2 FQNNGV. The length of the CDR3 is 16 residues. CDR3 amino acids: CASSPTSGGRIYEQYF. In nucleotides, the CDR3 is TGTGCCAGCAGTCCTACTAGCGGCGGAAGGATCTACGAGCAGTACTTC.

In DNA form, the CDR3 reads TGTGCCAGCTCACCGCAGGGACTAGCGGGAGGGACAGATACGCAGTATTTT. It translates to CASSPQGLAGGTDTQYF. V usage is TRBV18 and J usage is TRBJ2-3; 16 nucleotides line up with TRBD2. In germline, CDR1 is KGHSH, CDR2 LQKENI. With 3 bases clipped from V and 3 bases from J, the junction kept 3 bases outside the gene matches. This CDR3 is 17 amino acids long. The variable domain in full, completed from reference TRBV18 and TRBJ2-3, reads NAGVMQNPRHLVRRRGQEARLRCSPMKGHSHVYWYRQLPEEGLKFMVYLQKENIIDESGMPKERFSAEFPKEGPSILRIQQVVRGDSAAYFCASSPQGLAGGTDTQYFGPGTRLTVL.

The chain links TRBV19 to TRBJ1-6, with TRBD1 identical over 7 bases. The CDR3 is 13 residues long. With V trimmed by 6 bases and J by 7 bases, 3 bases remained unmatched. The germline V gene has CDR1 LNHDA and CDR2 SQIVND (reference sequence). Here the CDR3 reads CASRRGRNSPLHF. CDR3 DNA: TGTGCCAGTAGGAGGGGGCGGAATTCACCCCTCCACTTT.

V gene TRBV5-4 combines with J gene TRBJ2-1; TRBD2 matches at 9 bases. With V trimmed by 1 base and J by 13 bases, 6 bases remained unmatched. The germline V gene has CDR1 SGHNT and CDR2 YYREEE (reference sequence). This CDR3 is built from 13 residues. CDR3 sequence reads: CASSLTAGGRQFF. CDR3 nucleotide sequence: TGTGCCAGCAGCTTGACCGCGGGAGGGCGACAGTTCTTC. Full variable domain (remainder filled in from reference TRBV5-4 and TRBJ2-1): ETGVTQSPTHLIKTRGQQVTLRCSSQSGHNTVSWYQQALGQGPQFIFQYYREEENGRGNFPPRFSGLQFPNYSSELNVNALELDDSALYLCASSLTAGGRQFFGPGTRLTVL.

The V and J genes are TRBV6-6 and TRBJ2-1, with TRBD2 matching 7 bases. The CDR3 sequence is 17 residues long. V lost 5 bases, J lost 3 bases, and 13 bases stayed unmatched. Looked up from germline, CDR1 is MNHNY and CDR2 is SVGAGI (reference sequence). This CDR3 is CASSPLAAGDFYNEQFF. CDR3 nucleotide sequence: TGTGCCAGCAGTCCTTTGGCCGCGGGAGACTTCTACAATGAGCAGTTCTTC.

This clone came up once. V and J are TRBV6-5 and TRBJ1-1; D possibly corresponds to TRBD1 (6 bases). Germline assignment: CDR1 MNHEY and CDR2 SVGAGI. The CDR3 runs 16 residues. Trimming left V 0 bases short and J 5 bases short, with 16 bases between. CDR3 coding DNA: TGTGCCAGCAGTTACTCCCAACAGGGCCTGGGGACTGAAGCTTTCTTT. This sequence encodes CASSYSQQGLGTEAFF.

This rearrangement joins TRBV7-3 to TRBJ2-5; a weak D match, TRBD2 (5 bases). Between the trimmed V and J ends, which lost 5 bases and 5 bases, there was a span of 12 bases. The CDR3 length is 13 residues. CDR1 and CDR2 (germline): SGHTA, FQGTGA. CDR3: CASSRGNTETQYF. For the CDR3, the DNA is TGTGCCAGCAGCCGAGGGAATACGGAGACCCAGTACTTC.

This chain joins TRBV27 and TRBJ2-2; 10 nucleotides line up with TRBD2. This CDR3 has 16 residues. V lost 6 bases and J lost 7; bases outside the gene matches: 11. Germline V gene sequence: CDR1 MNHEY, CDR2 SMNVEV (reference sequence). The CDR3 here is CASRELAGMRGGELFF. The CDR3 nucleotides are TGTGCCAGCAGAGAACTAGCGGGAATGAGGGGCGGGGAGCTGTTTTTT.

The rearrangement uses TRBV7-8 and TRBJ1-5; no clear D gene. The CDR3 runs 13 residues. CDR1 and CDR2 (germline): SGHVS, FQNEAQ. V was cut by 5 bases and J by 10 bases, with 15 bases left in between. The CDR3 DNA is TGTGCCAGCAGCCCCGGGCCCGGGGATCCCCAGCATTTT. It translates to CASSPGPGDPQHF. The full variable domain, rest sourced from reference TRBV7-8 and TRBJ1-5, is GAGVSQSPRYKVAKRGQDVALRCDPISGHVSLFWYQQALGQGPEFLTYFQNEAQLDKSGLPSDRFFAERPEGSVSTLKIQRTQQEDSAVYLCASSPGPGDPQHFGDGTRLSIL.

This clone appeared once. The chain carries TRBV11-2 and TRBJ2-3; 8 bases are shared with TRBD2. The V gene end was trimmed by 6 bases and the J gene end by 6 bases; junction bases not matched to a gene: 17. The germline CDR1 and CDR2 sequences are SGHAT and FQNNGV. The CDR3 is 17 residues long. CDR3 loop: CASSRPEQREYADTQYF. The CDR3 nucleotides are TGTGCCAGCAGTCGCCCGGAACAGCGGGAGTACGCTGATACGCAGTATTTT. Drawing the rest from reference TRBV11-2 and TRBJ2-3, the complete variable domain is EAGVAQSPRYKIIEKRQSVAFWCNPISGHATLYWYQQILGQGPKLLIQFQNNGVVDDSQLPKDRFSAERLKGVDSTLKIQPAKLEDSAVYLCASSRPEQREYADTQYFGPGTRLTVL.

The rearrangement joins TRBV29-1 to TRBJ2-5, with TRBD1 identical over 12 bases. Germline CDR1 SQVTM, CDR2 ANQGSEA. With 7 bases clipped from V and 8 bases from J, the junction kept 8 bases outside the gene matches. The CDR3 loop spans 13 amino acids. The CDR3 loop is CSAAGQGAATQYF. The CDR3 coding sequence is TGCAGCGCTGCGGGACAGGGGGCAGCAACCCAGTACTTC.

J is TRBJ2-2 and V is TRBV5-1, with D unclear. The germline V gene encodes CDR1 SGHRS and CDR2 YFSETQ. Trimming removed 0 bases from V and 8 bases from J, with 2 bases in between. CDR3 size: 11 residues. The CDR3 loop reads CASSLAGELFF. The DNA for the CDR3 is TGCGCCAGCAGCTTGGCTGGGGAGCTGTTTTTT.

The chain carries TRBV5-6 and TRBJ1-2; 7 bases align to TRBD1. V lost 3 bases to trimming and J lost 7 bases; unmatched junction nucleotides: 6. Germline V gene data show CDR1 as SGHDT and CDR2 as YYEEEE. CDR3 length equals 13 residues. CDR3 nucleotide sequence: TGTGCCAGCAGCTCCGACAGGGTTGGTGGCTACACCTTC. This sequence encodes CASSSDRVGGYTF.

CDR3 sequence reads: CASFYLLAGNTGELFF. The CDR3 DNA reads as TGTGCCAGCTTCTACCTACTAGCGGGGAACACCGGGGAGCTGTTTTTT. V is TRBV5-4 and J is TRBJ2-2; 9 nucleotides align to TRBD2. This CDR3 is built from 16 residues. Germline V gives CDR1 SGHNT, CDR2 YYREEE (reference sequence). V was clipped by 7 bases and J by 1 base; unmatched bases: 8.

J is TRBJ2-1 and V is TRBV12-3 or TRBV12-4; 9 bases fit TRBD2. This CDR3 region has 13 residues. After removal of 5 bases from V and 12 bases from J, the junction contained 8 bases not matched to a gene. CDR3 amino acids: CASSRLAGFGQFF. The CDR3 nucleotides are TGTGCCAGCAGTCGGCTAGCGGGGTTTGGGCAGTTCTTC.

This sequence joins TRBV5-6 and TRBJ2-5; TRBD1 might be the D (5 bases). The CDR3 loop spans 13 amino acids. Trimming removed 5 bases from V and 1 base from J, with 9 bases in between. Germline lookup yields CDR1 SGHDT and CDR2 YYEEEE. This CDR3 reads CASSSGFQETQYF. DNA of the CDR3: TGTGCCAGCAGTTCAGGGTTCCAAGAGACCCAGTACTTC.

The chain links TRBV6-5 to TRBJ2-1, with 7 bases lining up with TRBD1. The germline CDR1 and CDR2 sequences are MNHEY and SVGAGI. The CDR3 totals 14 residues. V lost 6 bases to trimming and J lost 1 base; unmatched junction nucleotides: 3. The CDR3 reads CASSPGQSYNEQFF. As DNA, the CDR3 is TGTGCCAGCAGCCCGGGACAGTCCTACAATGAGCAGTTCTTC.